The 30 T cell receptor beta chains given below trace back to one sample, sequenced in a study of human CD8 memory T cell subsets. Construction of TCR beta libraries was accomplished by means of UMI-labeled 5' RACE. With the 5' RACE reads reprocessed, TCRdb shows one record per CDR3 protein and no DNA. This specimen shows roughly 9,800 distinct CDR3 sequences; the ten leading clones hold about 19%. Sample: CD8+ T cells from PBMCs. These receptors were taken from a human donor in good health.

The J gene is TRBJ2-4, the V gene TRBV28; without DNA, the TCRdb call of TRBD1 cannot be checked. CDR1 MDHEN and CDR2 SYDVKM come from the germline V gene. This CDR3 is 18 amino acids long. CDR3 sequence: CASTFSDRSRRAKNIQYF.

The rearrangement uses TRBV9 and TRBJ1-1. Germline V gene data show CDR1 as SGDLS and CDR2 as YYNGEE. The CDR3 runs 13 residues. The CDR3 is CASSVELYTEAFF.

This chain connects TRBV28 to TRBJ2-5; the D call from TCRdb, TRBD1, cannot be confirmed without DNA. Germline V gene data show CDR1 as MDHEN and CDR2 as SYDVKM. The CDR3 runs 16 residues. The CDR3 here is CASRPLGDPQLETQYF. The entire variable domain, with the rest obtained from reference TRBV28 and TRBJ2-5, is as follows: DVKVTQSSRYLVKRTGEKVFLECVQDMDHENMFWYRQDPGLGLRLIYFSYDVKMKEKGDIPEGYSVSREKKERFSLILESASTNQTSMYLCASRPLGDPQLETQYFGPGTRLLVL.

The chain combines TRBV7-9 with TRBJ2-1; TCRdb proposes TRBD1, but this gene call is untestable without DNA. Germline values: CDR1 SEHNR, CDR2 FQNEAQ (reference sequence). The CDR3 totals 14 residues. CDR3: CASSPQGAYNEQFF.

The rearrangement joins TRBV29-1 to TRBJ2-6; the TCRdb call, TRBD2, lacks DNA for checking. The germline V gene encodes CDR1 SQVTM and CDR2 ANQGSEA. The CDR3 loop spans 17 amino acids. CDR3: CSVQGGTLDSGANVLTF. Full variable domain (remainder filled in from reference TRBV29-1 and TRBJ2-6): SAVISQKPSRDICQRGTSLTIQCQVDSQVTMMFWYRQQPGQSLTLIATANQGSEATYESGFVIDKFPISRPNLTFSTLTVSNMSPEDSSIYLCSVQGGTLDSGANVLTFGAGSRLTVL.

V gene TRBV6-2 or TRBV6-3 combines with J gene TRBJ2-2; the D gene TCRdb calls, TRBD1, cannot be checked with no DNA. The CDR3 contains 17 residues. The germline V gene has CDR1 MNHEY and CDR2 SVGEGT. The CDR3 sequence is CASSLHRGARVTGELFF.

CDR3: CSAPPGASEQYF. V gene TRBV20-1 combines with J gene TRBJ2-7; no DNA is available, so the TRBD1 call from TCRdb remains unchecked. Germline assignment: CDR1 DFQATT and CDR2 SNEGSKA (reference sequence). This CDR3 comprises 12 residues.

CDR3 sequence reads: CASWTDTGNYGYTF. This sequence joins TRBV19 and TRBJ1-2; the TCRdb call, TRBD1, lacks DNA for checking. Germline CDR1 LNHDA, CDR2 SQIVND (reference sequence). The CDR3 consists of 14 residues.

The chain uses TRBV4-2 and TRBJ1-2. Germline CDR1 and CDR2: LGHNA and YNFKEQ. The CDR3 sequence is 15 residues long. The CDR3 reads CASSQRDRGNYGYTF.

The rearrangement uses TRBV3-1 and TRBJ2-7; there is no DNA to check the TCRdb D call of TRBD1. CDR1 is LGHDT and CDR2 is YNNKEL in the germline V gene (reference sequence). The CDR3 length is 13 residues. The CDR3 here is CASSHGTAYEQYF.

V usage is TRBV6-5 and J usage is TRBJ1-1; TCRdb's D call of TRBD1 is untestable without DNA. From germline, CDR1 is MNHEY and CDR2 SVGAGI. The CDR3 contains 15 residues. Here the CDR3 reads CASRATGGRGTEAFF.

Here the CDR3 reads CASSHTGSSYNEQFF. V gene TRBV4-2 combines with J gene TRBJ2-1. The CDR3 is 15 amino acids. Germline CDR1 is LGHNA and CDR2 is YNFKEQ.

V is TRBV30 and J is TRBJ2-1; there is no DNA to check the TCRdb D call of TRBD1. Germline CDR1 is GTSNPN and CDR2 is SVGIG (reference sequence). The CDR3 is 14 amino acids. The CDR3 loop reads CAWSTGQGTNEQFF.

Considering frequency, this clonotype is medium-sized. The chain recombines TRBV19 with TRBJ1-5. The CDR3 consists of 12 residues. In germline, CDR1 is LNHDA, CDR2 SQIVND (reference sequence). The CDR3 loop is CASTLGNQPQHF.

The chain joins TRBV20-1 to TRBJ2-7; TCRdb's D call of TRBD1 is untestable without DNA. The CDR3 loop spans 14 amino acids. Germline CDR1 DFQATT, CDR2 SNEGSKA (reference sequence). The CDR3 is CSAIPLLSFREQYF.

The chain has TRBV6-1 and TRBJ2-7; TCRdb designates TRBD1, a call that cannot be tested without DNA. Germline CDR1 reads MNHNS; CDR2 reads SASEGT. This CDR3 contains 15 residues. Here the CDR3 reads CASSEGQFESYEQYF.

This chain connects TRBV12-3 or TRBV12-4 to TRBJ2-1. The CDR3 spans 13 residues. The CDR3: CASSLGGDNEQFF.

The chain has TRBV4-3 and TRBJ2-7; TCRdb proposes TRBD2, but this gene call is untestable without DNA. The germline V gene encodes CDR1 LGHNA and CDR2 YSLEER. The CDR3 extends over 14 amino acids. CDR3 in amino acids: CASSQDAGTYEQYF.

The chain recombines TRBV28 with TRBJ2-7; the D call of TRBD1 rests on TCRdb alone, since no DNA is present to check it. The germline V gene has CDR1 MDHEN and CDR2 SYDVKM. The CDR3 has 14 amino acids. Here the CDR3 reads CATHPGTGVYEQYF.

V usage is TRBV27 and J usage is TRBJ1-5; TCRdb indicates TRBD1, and absent DNA this call remains unverified. Germline lookup yields CDR1 MNHEY and CDR2 SMNVEV (reference sequence). This CDR3 comprises 15 residues. The CDR3 spells CASSFTGVPNQPQHF.

The chain has TRBV7-2 and TRBJ2-1. From germline, CDR1 is SGHTA and CDR2 FQGNSA. This CDR3 region has 15 residues. The CDR3 is CASSFKYDSYNEQFF.

Here the CDR3 reads CATFADNQETQYF. The chain combines TRBV28 with TRBJ2-5; TCRdb calls TRBD1, which cannot be checked without DNA. CDR1 and CDR2 (germline): MDHEN, SYDVKM. The CDR3 is made up of 13 amino acids.

This chain joins TRBV28 and TRBJ2-1. The germline V gene has CDR1 MDHEN and CDR2 SYDVKM. This CDR3 spans 12 amino acids. The CDR3 here is CASSPVYNEQFF. Full variable domain (remainder filled in from reference TRBV28 and TRBJ2-1): DVKVTQSSRYLVKRTGEKVFLECVQDMDHENMFWYRQDPGLGLRLIYFSYDVKMKEKGDIPEGYSVSREKKERFSLILESASTNQTSMYLCASSPVYNEQFFGPGTRLTVL.

CDR3: CAWTSGSLADTQYF. The chain uses TRBV30 and TRBJ2-3; without DNA, the TCRdb call of TRBD2 cannot be checked. The length of the CDR3 is 14 residues. Germline CDR1 is GTSNPN and CDR2 is SVGIG (reference sequence).

The chain links TRBV20-1 to TRBJ1-5. The CDR3 has 15 residues. Germline V gene lookup returns CDR1 DFQATT and CDR2 SNEGSKA (reference sequence). CDR3 loop: CSARAGRSSNQPQHF.

The J gene is TRBJ2-3, the V gene TRBV27; the D gene TCRdb calls, TRBD2, cannot be checked with no DNA. CDR3 length equals 16 residues. In germline, CDR1 is MNHEY, CDR2 SMNVEV (reference sequence). The CDR3 is CASSLNLGSFTDTQYF.

The rearrangement joins TRBV6-5 to TRBJ1-1; TCRdb picks TRBD1, but there is no DNA to check that call. Germline V lookup: CDR1 MNHEY, CDR2 SVGAGI. This CDR3 is 15 amino acids long. This CDR3 reads CASSTTAGENTEAFF.

The genes are TRBV11-1 and TRBJ2-7; checking the TCRdb D call of TRBD1 is not possible without DNA. The CDR3 runs 14 residues. Germline CDR1 and CDR2: SGHAT and FQDESV (reference sequence). The CDR3 sequence: CASSPPNRGHEQYF.

The chain is built from TRBV5-1 and TRBJ1-5. Germline V gene lookup returns CDR1 SGHRS and CDR2 YFSETQ. The CDR3 spans 14 residues. The CDR3: CASSPSAGTQPQHF.

The CDR3 region is CATSDLGQRSYEQYF. The V gene is TRBV24-1, the J gene TRBJ2-7; TCRdb picks TRBD1, but there is no DNA to check that call. CDR3 length: 15 amino acids. Germline CDR1 is KGHDR and CDR2 is SFDVKD.